The 26 T cell receptor beta chains reported below all come from one sample, sequenced in a study of beta chain features in type 1 diabetes. These receptors lack a known antigen. Points from the study as a whole: Across all four CD4+ subsets, people with type 1 diabetes showed modestly shorter TCRB CDR3s.

As every portion of the isolated RNA was reverse transcribed, the sequencing read expressed TCRB transcripts. Generated by immunoSEQ multiplex PCR, the TCRdb table keeps only in-frame clones and is missing some. The profile shows 600,000 or so clones, roughly 12% of them singletons. Sequenced material: naive CD4+ T cells from blood. These receptors were obtained from a man in his thirties or forties with type 1 diabetes.

This clone was counted between two and nine times. The rearrangement links TRBV9 to TRBJ1-4, with 8 nucleotides matching TRBD1. Germline V CDR1 and CDR2: SGDLS, YYNGEE. After removal of 3 bases from V and 8 bases from J, the junction contained 6 bases not matched to a gene. This CDR3 has 14 amino acids. The CDR3 DNA sequence: TGTGCCAGCAGCGGTCAGGGGGCAAGAGAAAAACTGTTTTTT. Translation gives CASSGQGAREKLFF.

This clone has only a few counts. V and J are TRBV30 and TRBJ1-2; D may be TRBD1 (6 bases). This CDR3 spans 13 amino acids. Germline CDR1 reads GTSNPN; CDR2 reads SVGIG (reference sequence). V was pared by 2 bases and J by 2 bases, with 9 bases between. The CDR3 DNA follows: TGTGCCTGGAGTCAGGGGATAAACTATGGCTACACCTTC. Amino acid sequence: CAWSQGINYGYTF.

This chain uses TRBV4-3 with TRBJ1-5; TRBD1 matches 9 bases. V gave up 5 bases and J gave up 3 bases; unmatched junction bases: 5. This CDR3 comprises 15 residues. The germline V gene has CDR1 LGHNA and CDR2 YSLEER. As DNA, the CDR3 is TGCGCCAGCAGCGGCCGGGACAGGGTCAATCAGCCCCAGCATTTT. Translating it yields CASSGRDRVNQPQHF.

This clone was observed a few times. This rearrangement joins TRBV6-5 to TRBJ1-4, with D perhaps TRBD1 (5 bases). The length of the CDR3 is 13 residues. V lost 8 bases and J 5 bases, leaving 12 bases between the germline ends. Germline V gives CDR1 MNHEY, CDR2 SVGAGI. The CDR3 sequence: CASEARVNEKLFF. In DNA form, the CDR3 reads TGTGCCAGCGAGGCCAGGGTGAATGAAAAACTGTTTTTT.

This clone was seen more than once but under ten times. The rearrangement joins TRBV30 to TRBJ1-4, with D perhaps matching TRBD1 (6 bases). The ends were cut back, 8 bases at V and 6 bases at J, with 16 bases in the middle. The CDR3 has 13 residues. Germline V gene sequence: CDR1 GTSNPN, CDR2 SVGIG (reference sequence). This chain's CDR3 is CAAILGADEKLFF. In DNA form, the CDR3 reads TGTGCCGCCATTTTGGGGGCGGATGAAAAACTGTTTTTT.

This clone was counted only a few times. The chain employs TRBV11-2 and TRBJ2-4; D remains unclear. In germline, CDR1 is SGHAT, CDR2 FQNNGV. V lost 5 bases and J lost 5, with 7 bases in between. The CDR3 is 12 residues long. The DNA for the CDR3 is TGTGCCAGCAGCCAGGCACAAAACATTCAGTACTTC. This gives the protein CASSQAQNIQYF.

This clone was picked up a small number of times. The chain is built from TRBV6-5 and TRBJ1-3; D not resolved. CDR3 length: 16 amino acids. The germline gives CDR1 MNHEY, CDR2 SVGAGI. With 0 bases removed from V and 0 bases from J, the gap between germline ends came to 9 bases. The CDR3 DNA follows: TGTGCCAGCAGTTACTCCCAACGGATCTCTGGAAACACCATATATTTT. As protein: CASSYSQRISGNTIYF.

In this sample, this clone turned up a few times. The J gene is TRBJ2-7, the V gene TRBV6-5; possibly TRBD1 for D (5 bases). Trimming shortened V by 4 bases and J by 4 bases, and 11 bases separated the two germline ends. The CDR3 runs to 13 residues. Germline V gene lookup returns CDR1 MNHEY and CDR2 SVGAGI. CDR3 amino acids: CASSLGALYEQYF. In DNA, the CDR3 is TGTGCCAGCAGTTTAGGGGCTTTGTACGAGCAGTACTTC.

In this sample, this clone turned up a few times. This chain links TRBV5-6 with TRBJ1-2, with a possible D match to TRBD1 (6 bases). The CDR3 contains 14 residues. The ends were cut back, 4 bases at V and 5 bases at J, with 15 bases in the middle. Germline loops: CDR1 SGHDT, CDR2 YYEEEE. The DNA of the CDR3 is TGTGCCAGCAGCGGGACACCCAAGGGGTATGGCTACACCTTC. As protein: CASSGTPKGYGYTF.

This clone was seen a handful of times. The CDR3 DNA reads as TGTGCCACCAGCAGAGGACGAACTAACTATGGCTACACCTTC. Residues: CATSRGRTNYGYTF. V usage is TRBV15 and J usage is TRBJ1-2, with D uncertain. Trimming shortened V by 1 base and J by 0 bases, and 6 bases separated the two germline ends. CDR1 and CDR2 (germline): LNHNV, YYDKDF (reference sequence). The length of the CDR3 is 14 residues.

This clone was counted only a few times. V gene TRBV19 combines with J gene TRBJ1-5, with 10 bases lining up with TRBD1. Trimming at V came to 9 bases and at J to 5 bases, leaving 4 bases not matched to a gene. In germline, CDR1 is LNHDA, CDR2 SQIVND (reference sequence). This CDR3 spans 13 amino acids. CDR3 in DNA: TGTGCCAGCCGGGACAGGGGTCATCAGCCCCAGCATTTT. Amino acid sequence: CASRDRGHQPQHF.

The chain carries TRBV11-2 and TRBJ2-5, with D perhaps TRBD1 (7 bases). Germline CDR1 reads SGHAT; CDR2 reads FQNNGV. The CDR3 totals 14 residues. Trimming removed 5 bases at V and 1 base at J, with 11 bases between. The CDR3 DNA follows: TGTGCCAGCAGCCCAGGGGGGATCCAAGAGACCCAGTACTTC. Translated, it gives CASSPGGIQETQYF.

On this clone itself: One end of the junction is discordant with germline, which a read error may explain. The genes are TRBV19 and TRBJ2-2; no clear D gene. The CDR3 length is 15 residues. CDR1 and CDR2 (germline): LNHDA, SQIVND (reference sequence). The CDR3 DNA follows: TGTGCCAGTAGCCTCTCCTCTGCGACTTCCGGAGAGCTGTTTTTT. This codes for CASSLSSATSGELFF.

This clone has only a few counts. The chain uses TRBV29-1 and TRBJ1-4, with no clear D. V gave up 4 bases and J gave up 6 bases, with 15 bases separating them. CDR3 length: 14 amino acids. Germline CDR1 and CDR2: SQVTM and ANQGSEA. CDR3 DNA sequence: TGCAGCGTTGTCGCCGGACGAGAGTATGAAAAACTGTTTTTT. It translates to CSVVAGREYEKLFF. The whole variable domain, filled in from reference TRBV29-1 and TRBJ1-4, reads SAVISQKPSRDICQRGTSLTIQCQVDSQVTMMFWYRQQPGQSLTLIATANQGSEATYESGFVIDKFPISRPNLTFSTLTVSNMSPEDSSIYLCSVVAGREYEKLFFGSGTQLSVL.

The genes are TRBV6-5 and TRBJ2-2; 8 positions agree with TRBD1. The germline gives CDR1 MNHEY, CDR2 SVGAGI. The ends lost 6 bases at V and 1 base at J; junction bases unmatched: 4. The CDR3 loop spans 15 amino acids. CDR3 protein: CASRVGTGNTGELFF. The CDR3 DNA follows: TGTGCCAGCAGAGTTGGGACAGGGAACACCGGGGAGCTGTTTTTT.

This clone occurred a few times. The gene calls are TRBV6-5 and TRBJ2-1; 9 nucleotides line up with TRBD2. CDR3 length equals 16 residues. Germline V gene lookup returns CDR1 MNHEY and CDR2 SVGAGI. V shed 0 bases, J shed 6 bases, and the junction held 6 bases outside the gene matches. Here the CDR3 reads CASSYSKASGANEQFF. CDR3 in DNA: TGTGCCAGCAGTTACTCGAAGGCTAGCGGGGCCAATGAGCAGTTCTTC.

V gene TRBV9 combines with J gene TRBJ2-3; TRBD2 aligns across 13 bases. The germline V gene has CDR1 SGDLS and CDR2 YYNGEE. The CDR3 totals 17 residues. The J segment lost 2 bases and the V segment lost 0 bases, leaving 3 bases of the junction unmatched. CDR3: CASSVGTSGGYTDTQYF. In DNA, the CDR3 is TGTGCCAGCAGCGTAGGGACTAGCGGGGGTTACACAGATACGCAGTATTTT.

The chain recombines TRBV9 with TRBJ1-1, with D tentatively TRBD1 (5 bases). Trimming left V 7 bases short and J 0 bases short, with 13 bases between. The CDR3 loop spans 14 amino acids. Germline V gene sequence: CDR1 SGDLS, CDR2 YYNGEE. In DNA, the CDR3 is TGTGCCAGCGGCGGCAGGGTCATGAACACTGAAGCTTTCTTT. This sequence encodes CASGGRVMNTEAFF.

The CDR3 loop is CASSSRDREVHEQYF. In nucleotides, the CDR3 is TGCGCCAGCAGCTCCCGGGACAGGGAGGTGCACGAGCAGTACTTC. The chain employs TRBV5-1 and TRBJ2-7; 9 positions agree with TRBD1. Trimming removed 3 bases from V and 5 bases from J; junction bases left unmatched: 9. The CDR3 spans 15 residues. CDR1 and CDR2 from the germline V gene are SGHRS and YFSETQ.

As concerns this clone: Other nucleotide sequences in the sample specify the same CDR3. The chain carries TRBV7-2 and TRBJ2-7; D gene uncertain. V dropped 3 bases and J dropped 0 bases, with 9 bases sitting between them. There are 14 residues in the CDR3. From germline, CDR1 is SGHTA and CDR2 FQGNSA. The CDR3 DNA follows: TGTGCCAGCAGCTTTGGTGGTAGCTCCTACGAGCAGTACTTC. Translated, it gives CASSFGGSSYEQYF.

The chain has TRBV18 and TRBJ2-7; possibly TRBD1 for D (5 bases). CDR3 length equals 14 residues. Germline lookup yields CDR1 KGHSH and CDR2 LQKENI. V was shortened by 2 bases and J by 6 bases, with 14 bases between the two germline ends. The CDR3 is CASSPTDDSGEQYF. DNA for the CDR3: TGTGCCAGCTCACCAACCGATGACAGTGGCGAGCAGTACTTC.

The V gene is TRBV4-3, the J gene TRBJ1-5; no reliable D call. Germline CDR1 is LGHNA and CDR2 is YSLEER. Between the trimmed V and J ends, which lost 0 bases and 5 bases, there was a span of 11 bases. This CDR3 has 15 residues. The CDR3 region is CASSQDRKGDQPQHF. The CDR3 coding sequence is TGCGCCAGCAGCCAAGATCGGAAGGGAGATCAGCCCCAGCATTTT.

This clone was observed a handful of times. This chain joins TRBV14 and TRBJ2-3; 7 bases line up with TRBD1. Unmatched junction bases numbered 8, after V lost 2 bases and J lost 0 bases. Germline V gene lookup returns CDR1 SGHDN and CDR2 FVKESK. CDR3 length equals 17 residues. The CDR3 sequence: CASSQRGLGQSTDTQYF. The CDR3 coding sequence is TGTGCCAGCAGCCAAAGAGGTTTGGGACAGAGCACAGATACGCAGTATTTT.

There are a few counts of this clone. V gene TRBV2 combines with J gene TRBJ2-5; D remains ambiguous. V dropped 7 bases and J dropped 3 bases, with 12 bases sitting between them. The length of the CDR3 is 13 residues. Germline V lookup: CDR1 SNHLY, CDR2 FYNNEI. CDR3: CASTAAGEETQYF. The CDR3 nucleotides are TGTGCCAGCACCGCAGCAGGAGAAGAGACCCAGTACTTC.

This clone has just a few counts. V gene TRBV23-1 combines with J gene TRBJ2-7; D is undetermined. TRBV23-1 is an ORF for which the function is uncertain. V was shortened by 8 bases and J by 4 bases, with 3 bases between the two germline ends. The CDR3 runs 9 residues. CDR3 residues: CASGYEQYF. The DNA for the CDR3 is TGCGCCAGCGGATACGAGCAGTACTTC.

This rearrangement joins TRBV7-6 to TRBJ2-1; TRBD1 aligns across 7 bases. The CDR3 sequence is 16 residues long. V lost 1 base and J lost 2; bases outside the gene matches: 5. Germline loops: CDR1 SGHVS, CDR2 FNYEAQ. The CDR3 bases are TGTGCCAGCAGCTTAGGACAGGGTCTTACCTACAATGAGCAGTTCTTC. This encodes CASSLGQGLTYNEQFF.